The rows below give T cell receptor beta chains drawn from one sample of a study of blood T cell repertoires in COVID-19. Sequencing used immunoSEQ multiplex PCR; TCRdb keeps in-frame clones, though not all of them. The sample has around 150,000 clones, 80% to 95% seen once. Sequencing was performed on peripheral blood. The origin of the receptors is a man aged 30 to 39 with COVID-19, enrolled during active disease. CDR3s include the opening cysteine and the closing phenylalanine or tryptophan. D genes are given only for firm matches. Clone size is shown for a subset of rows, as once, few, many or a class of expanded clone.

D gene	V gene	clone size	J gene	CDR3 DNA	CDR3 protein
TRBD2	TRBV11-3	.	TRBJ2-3	TGTGCCAGCAGCTTAGGGCTAGCGGGATCGACAGATACGCAGTATTTT	CASSLGLAGSTDTQYF
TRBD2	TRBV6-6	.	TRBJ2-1	TGTGCCAGCAGGGCCGACGGGAGGTTCAATGAGCAGTTCTTC	CASRADGRFNEQFF
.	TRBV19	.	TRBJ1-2	TGTGCCAGTACCTTTGGCCCTAACTATGGCTACACCTTC	CASTFGPNYGYTF
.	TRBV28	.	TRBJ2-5	TGTGCCAGCAGCAGTGGCTGGGAGACCCAGTACTTC	CASSSGWETQYF
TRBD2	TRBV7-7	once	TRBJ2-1	TGTGCCAGCAGCCTTACCGGGACTAGCGGGATGGGAAGTGAGCAGTTCTTC	CASSLTGTSGMGSEQFF
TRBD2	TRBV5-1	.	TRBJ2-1	TGCGCCAGCAGCTTGGGCCTAGCGGGAGGTGGGTACAATGAGCAGTTCTTC	CASSLGLAGGGYNEQFF
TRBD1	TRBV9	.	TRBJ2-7	TGTGCCAGCAGCGTAGATCTGGGACAGGGGGTCTACGAGCAGTACTTC	CASSVDLGQGVYEQYF
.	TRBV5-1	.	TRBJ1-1	TGCGCCAGCAGCTTGTTGACAGAGAACACTGAAGCTTTCTTT	CASSLLTENTEAFF
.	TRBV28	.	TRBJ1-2	TGTGCCAGCAGTTTACGGGGGTCGGGCTATGGCTACACCTTC	CASSLRGSGYGYTF
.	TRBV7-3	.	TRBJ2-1	TGTGCCAGCAGCTTAGTTCAGGGGAGTCTGTTCTTC	CASSLVQGSLFF
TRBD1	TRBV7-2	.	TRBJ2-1	TGTGCCAGCAGCTTAGCGGCAGGGGGCTACAATGAGCAGTTCTTC	CASSLAAGGYNEQFF
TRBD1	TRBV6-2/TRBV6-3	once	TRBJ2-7	TGTGCCAGCAGTCCCGCCCGGACAGGGCCGTACTACGAGCAGTACTTC	CASSPARTGPYYEQYF
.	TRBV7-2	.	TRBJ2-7	TGTGCCAGCGCGATATCGGCAGGCTCCTACGAGCAGTACTTC	CASAISAGSYEQYF
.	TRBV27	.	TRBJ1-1	TGTGCCAGCAGTTTTGTACAGGGTGGCACTGAAGCTTTCTTT	CASSFVQGGTEAFF
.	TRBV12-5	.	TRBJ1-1	TGTGCTAGTGGTTTAGGGGGTATTGAACGCACTGAAGCTTTCTTT	CASGLGGIERTEAFF
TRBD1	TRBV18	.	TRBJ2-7	TGTGCCAGCTCACCAAGGACAGGATACGAGCAGTACTTC	CASSPRTGYEQYF
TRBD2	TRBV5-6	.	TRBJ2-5	TGTGCCAGCAGCTTACCGGGAGGAGGAGAGACCCAGTACTTC	CASSLPGGGETQYF
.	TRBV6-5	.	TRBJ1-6	TGTGCCAGCATTGGGGGGGGGCGAGGTAATTCACCCCTCCACTTT	CASIGGGRGNSPLHF
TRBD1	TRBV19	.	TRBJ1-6	TGTGCCAGTAGTATACCGTATGTAGGACAGGAGAGCTCCTATAATTCACCCCTCCACTTT	CASSIPYVGQESSYNSPLHF
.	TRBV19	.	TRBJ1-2	TGTGCCAGTACCTTTGGGACTCAAGGCTACACCTTC	CASTFGTQGYTF
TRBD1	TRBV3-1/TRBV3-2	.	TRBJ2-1	TGTGCCAGCAGCCGGGACATGGACAGGGGGCGTCCTACGCCCACCAATGAGCAGTTCTTC	CASSRDMDRGRPTPTNEQFF
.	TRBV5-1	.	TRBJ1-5	TGCGCCAGCGGCGGGGGTTATCAGCCCCAGCATTTT	CASGGGYQPQHF
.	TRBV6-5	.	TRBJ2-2	TGTGCCAGCAGTTACCAGCAGGGGAACACCGGGGAGCTGTTTTTT	CASSYQQGNTGELFF
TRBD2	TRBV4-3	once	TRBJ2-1	TGCGCCAGCAGCCAGCCTACTAGCGGGAAATCTGCTGAGCAGTTCTTC	CASSQPTSGKSAEQFF
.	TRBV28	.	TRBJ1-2	TGTGCCAGCAGCTGGGATCGCGGGTCCTATGGCTACACCTTC	CASSWDRGSYGYTF
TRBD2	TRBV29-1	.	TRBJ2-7	TGCAGCGTTGAACTAGCGGGAGAGGCCTACGAGCAGTACTTC	CSVELAGEAYEQYF
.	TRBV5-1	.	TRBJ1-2	TGCGCCAGCAGCTTCCCAGAGGATGGCTACACCTTC	CASSFPEDGYTF
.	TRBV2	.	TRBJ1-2	TGTGCCAGCAGTTACGTACCACAGGGCGGGCCTAACTATGGCTACACCTTC	CASSYVPQGGPNYGYTF
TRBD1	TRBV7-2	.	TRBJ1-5	TGTGCCAGCAGCGTAGGGACAGGGGATTTCCAATATAGCAATCAGCCCCAGCATTTT	CASSVGTGDFQYSNQPQHF
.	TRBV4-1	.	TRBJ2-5	TGCGCCAGCAGCCACCTCCCGGGACAAGGACAAGAGACCCAGTACTTC	CASSHLPGQGQETQYF
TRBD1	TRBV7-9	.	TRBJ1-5	TGTGCCAGCAGCTCCCGCGGACAGGGGGATCAGCCCCAGCATTTT	CASSSRGQGDQPQHF
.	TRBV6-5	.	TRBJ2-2	TGTGCCAGCACTAGAACGGTCACCGGGGAGCTGTTTTTT	CASTRTVTGELFF